This passage covers 15 T cell receptor beta chains from one sample sequenced in a study of identical twins. MiXCR was run by TCRdb on the 5' RACE reads, yielding one entry per CDR3 protein. The sample includes about 900,000 distinct CDR3 sequences, over 9% of them seen just once. This same sample was also part of a study on yellow fever vaccine responses in identical twins.

Sequences were obtained from PBMCs. All receptors come from a woman between 18 and 29 years old in good health.

The J gene is TRBJ1-2, the V gene TRBV12-3 or TRBV12-4; possible D gene TRBD1, 5 bases. Trimming removed 2 bases from V and 3 bases from J, with 7 bases in between. The CDR3 is made up of 13 amino acids. The DNA of the CDR3 is TGTGCCAGCAGTTTAATGGGGCACTATGGCTACACCTTC. It encodes CASSLMGHYGYTF.

This clonotype turned up a few times. The chain links TRBV6-5 to TRBJ1-4; weak D call: TRBD1 (6 bases). Trimming left V 1 base short and J 5 bases short, with 11 bases between. Germline assignment: CDR1 MNHEY and CDR2 SVGAGI. The CDR3 consists of 15 residues. CDR3 protein: CASSYYGGTNEKLFF. CDR3 DNA: TGTGCCAGCAGTTACTACGGCGGGACAAATGAAAAACTGTTTTTT.

This clonotype was recorded many times. V is TRBV15 and J is TRBJ2-4; D gene uncertain. The germline CDR1 and CDR2 sequences are LNHNV and YYDKDF (reference sequence). Trimming shortened V by 0 bases and J by 0 bases, and 15 bases separated the two germline ends. CDR3 length: 18 residues. The CDR3 DNA is TGTGCCACCAGCAGAGATGACCTGACACCCTTAGCCAAAAACATTCAGTACTTC. This sequence encodes CATSRDDLTPLAKNIQYF.

The J gene is TRBJ1-5, the V gene TRBV6-1; the match to TRBD1 covers 8 bases. The CDR3 has 15 residues. CDR1 MNHNS and CDR2 SASEGT come from the germline V gene. The V and J ends lost 6 bases and 3 bases, in that order; junction bases with no gene match: 7. The CDR3 reads CASSLDRADNQPQHF. CDR3 bases: TGTGCCAGCAGCCTGGACAGGGCCGACAATCAGCCCCAGCATTTT.

This chain links TRBV27 with TRBJ1-6; D possibly corresponds to TRBD1 (6 bases). With 4 bases removed from V and 6 bases from J, the gap between germline ends came to 25 bases. This CDR3 contains 19 residues. The germline V gene has CDR1 MNHEY and CDR2 SMNVEV (reference sequence). The CDR3 sequence: CASSSLGGNTGPINSPLHF. The DNA for the CDR3 is TGTGCCAGCAGTTCGTTAGGGGGGAACACCGGTCCAATTAATTCACCCCTCCACTTT.

This clonotype has at least ten counts. This chain joins TRBV5-1 and TRBJ2-7, with D tentatively TRBD2 (5 bases). This CDR3 has 12 residues. Germline loops: CDR1 SGHRS, CDR2 YFSETQ. V was cut by 4 bases and J by 3 bases, with 8 bases left in between. Here the CDR3 DNA reads TGCGCCAGCAGCGGTGACTACTACGAGCAGTACTTC. Amino acid sequence: CASSGDYYEQYF. The full variable domain, in which reference TRBV5-1 and TRBJ2-7 provide the parts outside the CDR3, is KAGVTQTPRYLIKTRGQQVTLSCSPISGHRSVSWYQQTPGQGLQFLFEYFSETQRNKGNFPGRFSGRQFSNSRSEMNVSTLELGDSALYLCASSGDYYEQYFGPGTRLTVT.

The rearrangement links TRBV5-1 to TRBJ2-1; D is ambiguous. This CDR3 is built from 13 residues. Germline CDR1 and CDR2: SGHRS and YFSETQ. V was cut by 1 base and J by 8 bases, with 10 bases left in between. The CDR3 bases are TGCGCCAGCAGCTTGCTAGATACCGATGAGCAGTTCTTC. This codes for CASSLLDTDEQFF.

This clonotype was detected a few times. The chain is built from TRBV5-1 and TRBJ1-2, with D hard to call. V was cut by 0 bases and J by 9 bases, with 15 bases left in between. The CDR3 is 14 amino acids. Germline V gene lookup returns CDR1 SGHRS and CDR2 YFSETQ. The CDR3 coding sequence is TGCGCCAGCAGCTTGGCCGGCGAACCGCTTAGCTACACCTTC. This encodes CASSLAGEPLSYTF.

This clonotype occurred a few times. The chain couples TRBV7-8 to TRBJ2-7; 7 nucleotides match TRBD2. CDR1 and CDR2 (germline): SGHVS, FQNEAQ. The J segment lost 4 bases and the V segment lost 5 bases, leaving 8 bases of the junction unmatched. The CDR3 sequence is 14 residues long. CDR3 region: CASSPRGEGYEQYF. The CDR3 DNA reads as TGTGCCAGCAGCCCGCGAGGGGAGGGGTACGAGCAGTACTTC.

The table lists this clonotype with a few counts. The junction does not match germline at one end; this may be a read error. The V and J genes are TRBV12-3 or TRBV12-4 and TRBJ2-3; D may be TRBD1 (5 bases). The CDR3 sequence is 14 residues long. The CDR3 DNA reads TGTGTCAGCAGCTACGACAGCTACACAGATACGCAGTATTTT. This codes for CVSSYDSYTDTQYF.

This chain joins TRBV20-1 and TRBJ2-1; D uncertain. Germline V gene data show CDR1 as DFQATT and CDR2 as SNEGSKA (reference sequence). There are 12 residues in the CDR3. V was clipped by 0 bases and J by 10 bases, with 10 bases between them. For the CDR3, the DNA is TGCAGTGCTAGAGAGGGTGGCGGCGAGCAGTTCTTC. Translation: CSAREGGGEQFF.

This clonotype was seen at least ten times. This chain links TRBV15 with TRBJ1-5; tentatively, D is TRBD1 (5 bases). The CDR3 extends over 14 amino acids. CDR1 and CDR2 (germline): LNHNV, YYDKDF (reference sequence). Trimming removed 5 bases at V and 4 bases at J, with 12 bases between. In nucleotides, the CDR3 is TGTGCCACCAGCGCAGAGGGGCTAAATCAGCCCCAGCATTTT. Translated: CATSAEGLNQPQHF.

This clonotype showed up many times. The CDR3 sequence is CASSLLKSSYNEQFF. CDR3 in DNA: TGTGCCAGCAGTTTACTTAAGAGCTCCTACAATGAGCAGTTCTTC. The J gene is TRBJ2-1, the V gene TRBV12-3 or TRBV12-4; D is unresolved. CDR3 length: 15 residues. V was trimmed by 2 bases and J by 0 bases, leaving 8 bases between them.

The genes are TRBV12-3 or TRBV12-4 and TRBJ2-5; D not certain. The CDR3 is 12 residues long. V lost 4 bases to trimming and J lost 1 base, with 4 bases between them. The CDR3 DNA reads TGTGCCAGCAGTTCACTCCAAGAGACCCAGTACTTC. This sequence encodes CASSSLQETQYF.

This clonotype was recorded a few times. The chain combines TRBV20-1 with TRBJ2-3; 7 nucleotides match TRBD2. J gave up 3 bases and V 6 bases, and 9 bases lay outside the gene matches. Germline CDR1 is DFQATT and CDR2 is SNEGSKA (reference sequence). This CDR3 comprises 14 residues. CDR3 sequence: CSAVTSSGTDTQYF. The CDR3 nucleotides read TGCAGTGCCGTGACTAGCAGCGGGACAGATACGCAGTATTTT.